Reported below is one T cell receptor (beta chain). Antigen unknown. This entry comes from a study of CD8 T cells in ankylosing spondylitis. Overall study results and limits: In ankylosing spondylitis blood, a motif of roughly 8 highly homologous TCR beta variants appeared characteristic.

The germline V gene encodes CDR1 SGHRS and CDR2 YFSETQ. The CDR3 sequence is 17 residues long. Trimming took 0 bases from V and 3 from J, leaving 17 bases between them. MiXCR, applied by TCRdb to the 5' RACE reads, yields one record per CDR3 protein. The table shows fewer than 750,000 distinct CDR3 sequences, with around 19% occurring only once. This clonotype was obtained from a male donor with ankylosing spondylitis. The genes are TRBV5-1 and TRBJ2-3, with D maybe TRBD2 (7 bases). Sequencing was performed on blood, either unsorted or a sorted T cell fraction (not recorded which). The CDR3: CASSLVASGGGTDTQYF. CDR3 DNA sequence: TGCGCCAGCAGCTTGGTGGCTAGCGGAGGGGGTACAGATACGCAGTATTTT.